This note documents a single TCR beta chain sequence. Its antigen is undetermined. The libraries were made with immunoSEQ version 4 in survey mode. The assay was immunoSEQ multiplex PCR, and TCRdb's table has in-frame clones only and misses some. Of about 20,000 clones listed, around 82% are singletons. Cells were stimulated with CMV-infected fibroblast lysates at roughly 10 ug/mL. CD4+ T cells upregulating both CD40 ligand and CD69 were sorted as responding cells. The data stem from a study of persistence of HIV-infected CD4 T cells. Trimming stripped 0 bases from V and 12 bases from J, with 12 bases between. Looked up from germline, CDR1 is WSHSY and CDR2 is SAAADI. The CDR3 covers 12 residues. Notes on the study in general: TCR oligoclonality correlated with proviral oligoclonality in the same sorted populations.

This TCR derives from an adult man with HIV who was CMV-seropositive. The chain has TRBV10-2 and TRBJ2-7; TRBD1 might be the D (5 bases). The sample was CD4+ T cells sorted from PBMCs after roughly 19-hour stimulation, taken from a patient who received antiretroviral therapy. This chain's CDR3 is CASSESQGRVYF. The CDR3 nucleotides read TGCGCCAGCAGTGAGTCGCAGGGAAGGGTGTACTTC.